Listed below are T cell receptor beta chains from one sample, sequenced in a study of blood T cell repertoires in COVID-19. Sequencing was performed with immunoSEQ multiplex PCR; in TCRdb, only in-frame clones are kept and a portion is missing. The table includes approximately 150,000 clones, about 91% detected once. The source material was peripheral blood. These TCRs come from a woman aged 45-59 years with acute or convalescent COVID-19. Both conserved end residues are part of each CDR3. D genes are given only for firm matches. Some rows have no size entry. The others give once, few or many, or a class for an expanded clone.

clone_size d_call j_call v_call cdr3_length cdr3_aa cdr3_nt
. TRBD1 TRBJ1-1 TRBV29-1 13 CSGAGTVNTEAFF TGCAGCGGTGCTGGGACAGTGAACACTGAAGCTTTCTTT
once TRBD1 TRBJ1-1 TRBV5-1 17 CASSLKTRGQGSTEAFF TGCGCCAGCAGCTTGAAGACTAGGGGACAGGGTAGCACTGAAGCTTTCTTT
. . TRBJ2-3 TRBV29-1 13 CSVAGDNTDTQYF TGCAGCGTTGCCGGGGATAACACAGATACGCAGTATTTT
. TRBD1 TRBJ1-1 TRBV27 14 CASSEDRGWTEAFF TGTGCCAGCAGTGAGGACAGGGGGTGGACTGAAGCTTTCTTT
. TRBD1 TRBJ1-5 TRBV2 15 CASSPDRGTNQPQHF TGTGCCAGCAGTCCGGACAGGGGAACCAATCAGCCCCAGCATTTT
. TRBD2 TRBJ2-2 TRBV7-8 15 CASRLAGLNTGELFF TGTGCCAGCAGACTAGCGGGATTGAACACCGGGGAGCTGTTTTTT
few . TRBJ1-2 TRBV6-5 12 CATADSFYGYTF TGTGCCACCGCGGACAGCTTCTATGGCTACACCTTC
. TRBD1 TRBJ2-7 TRBV11-1 15 CASSSGTGGAYEQYF TGTGCCAGCAGCTCCGGGACAGGAGGCGCCTACGAGCAGTACTTC
. . TRBJ2-7 TRBV1 18 CTSSQEGLPGGKSYEQYF TGCACCAGCAGCCAAGAGGGGCTGCCAGGGGGTAAGTCCTACGAGCAGTACTTC
. . TRBJ2-3 TRBV7-2 15 CASSLNRGGTDTQYF TGTGCCAGCAGCTTAAACCGGGGAGGTACAGATACGCAGTATTTT
. . TRBJ2-7 TRBV30 14 CAWKARVLHYEQYF TGTGCCTGGAAGGCCAGGGTGCTCCACTACGAGCAGTACTTC
few . TRBJ1-3 TRBV5-4 15 CASSLAAGSGNTIYF TGTGCCAGCAGCTTGGCAGCGGGCTCTGGAAACACCATATATTTT
. . TRBJ1-1 TRBV18 13 CASSSSGYTEAFF TGTGCCAGCTCATCCTCAGGTTATACTGAAGCTTTCTTT
once . TRBJ2-3 TRBV6-2/TRBV6-3 13 CASSYRDTDTQYF TGTGCCAGCAGTTACCGGGACACAGATACGCAGTATTTT
. TRBD2 TRBJ2-7 TRBV11-2 15 CASSWMGASGYEQYF TGTGCCAGCAGCTGGATGGGGGCTAGCGGGTACGAGCAGTACTTC
. . TRBJ1-4 TRBV4-2 14 CASSQDRANEKLFF TGTGCCAGCAGCCAAGACAGGGCTAATGAAAAACTGTTTTTT
few TRBD1 TRBJ1-5 TRBV2 12 CASGTVNQPQHF TGTGCCAGTGGGACAGTCAATCAGCCCCAGCATTTT
. . TRBJ2-1 TRBV7-2 14 CASSLALVNGEQFF TGTGCCAGCAGCTTAGCCTTAGTGAATGGTGAGCAGTTCTTC
. TRBD1 TRBJ2-7 TRBV9 14 CASSVGQSSYEQYF TGTGCCAGCAGCGTGGGACAGAGCTCCTACGAGCAGTACTTC
few . TRBJ1-2 TRBV7-2 13 CASSLGQGYGYTF TGTGCCAGCAGCTTAGGCCAGGGTTACGGCTACACCTTC
. TRBD1 TRBJ1-5 TRBV29-1 12 CSVESGGQPQHF TGCAGCGTTGAGTCAGGGGGACAGCCCCAGCATTTT
few TRBD1 TRBJ1-6 TRBV4-1 15 CASSPEGANRSPLHF TGCGCCAGCAGCCCTGAGGGGGCGAATAGGTCACCCCTCCACTTT
. . TRBJ1-5 TRBV29-1 11 CSARRDQPQHF TGCAGCGCACGGAGGGATCAGCCCCAGCATTTT
few . TRBJ2-3 TRBV2 15 CASSEGLVRTDTQYF TGTGCCAGCAGTGAAGGCCTAGTTAGGACAGATACGCAGTATTTT
. . TRBJ1-5 TRBV6-5 13 CASRVAGNQPQHF TGTGCCAGCAGGGTAGCGGGGAATCAGCCCCAGCATTTT
. TRBD1 TRBJ1-2 TRBV12-3/TRBV12-4 13 CASGGQENYGYTF TGTGCCAGCGGGGGACAGGAAAACTATGGCTACACCTTC
. . TRBJ2-7 TRBV15 15 CATSREVAGTYEQYF TGTGCCACCAGCAGGGAGGTGGCGGGAACCTACGAGCAGTACTTC
. TRBD2 TRBJ2-1 TRBV24-1 21 CATSGERPLAGEHSPYNEQFF TGTGCCACCAGTGGCGAGCGCCCACTAGCGGGAGAACATTCCCCGTACAATGAGCAGTTCTTC
once TRBD2 TRBJ2-5 TRBV6-5 14 CASSRLAGQETQYF TGTGCCAGCAGCAGACTAGCGGGTCAAGAGACCCAGTACTTC
. TRBD1 TRBJ2-1 TRBV11-3 17 CASSLGSGTETYNEQFF TGTGCCAGCAGCTTAGGGTCCGGGACAGAGACTTACAATGAGCAGTTCTTC
once . TRBJ2-7 TRBV3-1/TRBV3-2 14 CASSLGAGQYEQYF TGTGCCAGCAGCCTCGGGGCGGGACAGTACGAGCAGTACTTC
. . TRBJ2-7 TRBV3-1/TRBV3-2 13 CASSQPGSYEQYF TGTGCCAGCAGCCAACCAGGATCCTACGAGCAGTACTTC
. TRBD1 TRBJ2-7 TRBV6-5 15 CASRTLQGVGYEQYF TGTGCCAGCAGGACCTTGCAGGGGGTGGGATACGAGCAGTACTTC